Included here is one TCR beta chain sequence, with context. In the source study's methods: How many nucleated cells were present was estimated from reference gene primer amplification. The table came from immunoSEQ multiplex PCR; TCRdb's copy has only in-frame clones and leaves some out. The V and J calls and clone size were taken over from that table, and D and trimming were inferred from the DNA. This sample has about 370,000 clones; roughly 90% occur once, and the top ten carry 1.5% to 2%. This sample was included in a study of blood T cell repertoires in COVID-19. The CDR3 has 17 residues. Per the germline V gene, CDR1 is SEHNR and CDR2 is FQNEAQ (reference sequence). The V end lost 5 bases, the J end lost 0 bases, and 19 bases lay between the germline ends. Categorization into cohorts depended on clinical history that participants reported.

The sequenced sample consisted of PBMCs or T cells enriched from blood (not recorded which). The sequence was obtained from a woman in her twenties or thirties who had recovered from COVID-19. V is TRBV7-9 and J is TRBJ1-1, with TRBD1 as a possible D gene (5 bases). CDR3 loop: CASSGRGREFLNTEAFF. CDR3 sequence (DNA): TGTGCCAGCAGCGGGCGGGGCAGGGAATTTTTGAACACTGAAGCTTTCTTT.